Below, 29 T cell receptor beta chains from the same sample are listed, as sequenced in a study of regulatory T cells in long-lasting Graves disease. The TCR beta library used iRepertoire HTBI primers with Arm-PCR amplification of CDR3. TCRdb re-called the multiplex PCR reads with MiXCR, one entry per CDR3 protein. In the table there are a few hundred thousand distinct CDR3 sequences, around a fifth of which are singletons. Time point meaning: persistent/refractory GD, antithyroid drugs over 5 years with positive TRAb. Following extraction of RNA from PBMCs, that RNA was used to make the TCR library. The sequencing here drew on peripheral blood mononuclear cells (PBMCs), taken when the disease was refractory, from a patient treated with antithyroid drugs. These receptors all come from a female donor with Graves disease.

This clonotype was observed many times. The CDR3 loop reads CASSSPNGVNTEAFF. The CDR3 DNA is TGTGCCAGCAGTTCACCGAACGGGGTGAACACTGAAGCTTTCTTT. V is TRBV28 and J is TRBJ1-1; D call uncertain. The CDR3 is made up of 15 amino acids. CDR1 and CDR2 (germline): MDHEN, SYDVKM. The V and J ends lost 4 bases and 0 bases respectively, with 12 bases between them.

This clonotype was recorded a few times. V and J are TRBV7-9 and TRBJ1-1, with D perhaps matching TRBD1 (5 bases). Germline CDR1 SEHNR, CDR2 FQNEAQ (reference sequence). This CDR3 has 17 amino acids. The ends were cut back, 1 base at V and 2 bases at J, with 17 bases in the middle. The CDR3 spells CASSLGVGRPLNTEAFF. CDR3 sequence (DNA): TGTGCCAGCAGCTTAGGAGTGGGGCGCCCCCTTAACACTGAAGCTTTCTTT.

The rearrangement links TRBV2 to TRBJ2-6; D might be TRBD1 (5 bases). This CDR3 region has 18 residues. V was trimmed by 8 bases and J by 0 bases, leaving 20 bases between them. Germline V lookup: CDR1 SNHLY, CDR2 FYNNEI. In DNA form, the CDR3 reads TGTGCCAGCTCCCAAAGTTTGACAGCTTTCTCTGGGGCCAACGTCCTGACTTTC. Translated, it gives CASSQSLTAFSGANVLTF.

This chain joins TRBV7-9 and TRBJ2-7; 13 bases line up with TRBD2. There are 17 residues in the CDR3. Per germline, CDR1 SEHNR and CDR2 FQNEAQ (reference sequence). V was pared by 1 base and J by 4 bases, with 7 bases of the junction left unmatched. CDR3 in DNA: TGTGCCAGCAGCTTAGGCGGGTGGACTAGCGGGAGTTACGAGCAGTACTTC. Its translation: CASSLGGWTSGSYEQYF.

This clonotype was counted only a few times. This rearrangement joins TRBV15 to TRBJ2-7; D is perhaps TRBD2 (7 bases). In germline, CDR1 is LNHNV, CDR2 YYDKDF (reference sequence). Trimming left V 1 base short and J 6 bases short, with 16 bases between. The CDR3 loop spans 15 amino acids. CDR3 nucleotide sequence: TGTGCCACCAGCAGAGGGTGGGGGGGGCAGGTCGAGCAGTACTTC. Its protein is CATSRGWGGQVEQYF.

This clonotype was counted between two and nine times. The V gene is TRBV7-2, the J gene TRBJ2-2, with D possibly matching TRBD1 (6 bases). Germline V gene data show CDR1 as SGHTA and CDR2 as FQGNSA. CDR3 length: 16 amino acids. The V gene lost 3 bases and the J gene lost 2 bases, with 13 bases spanning the gap. Here the CDR3 reads CASSFAAGANTGELFF. The CDR3, as DNA: TGTGCCAGCAGCTTCGCGGCAGGGGCCAACACCGGGGAGCTGTTTTTT.

This chain uses TRBV30 with TRBJ2-3, with D hard to call. Germline CDR1 reads GTSNPN; CDR2 reads SVGIG (reference sequence). V shed 2 bases and J shed 3 bases, with 6 bases lying between them. CDR3 length: 12 amino acids. The CDR3 loop reads CAWSTWTDTQYF. For the CDR3, the DNA is TGTGCCTGGAGTACCTGGACAGATACGCAGTATTTT.

Notes on this clonotype: At one end the junction does not follow the germline gene, possibly because of a read error. V and J are TRBV6-1 and TRBJ1-2; possibly TRBD1 for D (6 bases). This CDR3 spans 14 amino acids. Germline CDR1 reads MNHNS; CDR2 reads SASEGT. The CDR3 sequence is CASSMGGLFYAYTF. CDR3 DNA: TGTGCCAGCAGTATGGGGGGCCTGTTCTATGCCTACACCTTC.

This chain connects TRBV7-9 to TRBJ2-7; D is unresolved. V gave up 1 base and J gave up 7 bases, with 8 bases separating them. Germline CDR1 is SEHNR and CDR2 is FQNEAQ (reference sequence). The CDR3 is made up of 12 amino acids. CDR3 DNA: TGTGCCAGCAGCTTAGAAGGGTGGGAGCAGTACTTC. Its protein is CASSLEGWEQYF.

The J gene is TRBJ1-6, the V gene TRBV7-3; D is ambiguous. CDR3 length: 19 amino acids. Trimming took off 0 bases at V and 0 bases at J, with 15 bases between the two ends. Germline CDR1 and CDR2: SGHTA and FQGTGA. The CDR3 reads CASSLTGTTQRSYNSPLHF. Here the CDR3 DNA reads TGTGCCAGCAGCTTAACGGGCACCACGCAACGCTCCTATAATTCACCCCTCCACTTT.

The chain carries TRBV6-5 and TRBJ1-2, with 8 bases aligning to TRBD1. The V gene's germline CDR1 is MNHEY and CDR2 SVGAGI. CDR3 length: 13 amino acids. Unmatched junction bases numbered 3, after V lost 2 bases and J lost 7 bases. The CDR3 DNA reads TGTGCCAGCAGTTACCCGGACAGGGTTGGCTACACCTTC. Translation gives CASSYPDRVGYTF.

V gene TRBV11-3 combines with J gene TRBJ2-3; weak D call: TRBD2 (6 bases). Germline-derived CDR1 and CDR2 are SGHNT and YENEEA. The CDR3 runs to 14 residues. Between the trimmed V and J ends, which lost 1 base and 3 bases, there was a span of 8 bases. CDR3 in DNA: TGTGCCAGCAGCTTAGCCCTAGCGACAGATACGCAGTATTTT. It codes for CASSLALATDTQYF.

The rearrangement links TRBV7-8 to TRBJ1-2; D possibly corresponds to TRBD1 (5 bases). Germline CDR1 SGHVS, CDR2 FQNEAQ. The CDR3 sequence is 14 residues long. Trimming took off 0 bases at V and 2 bases at J, with 7 bases between the two ends. The CDR3 sequence: CASSLATVNYGYTF. In DNA, the CDR3 is TGTGCCAGCAGCTTAGCGACAGTAAACTATGGCTACACCTTC.

This clonotype was observed many times. The rearrangement uses TRBV7-2 and TRBJ2-7, with 8 nucleotides matching TRBD2. CDR3 length: 14 amino acids. Unmatched junction bases numbered 5, after V lost 4 bases and J lost 3 bases. Germline V CDR1 and CDR2: SGHTA, FQGNSA. The CDR3 DNA reads as TGTGCCAGCAGCTCACTAGCGGCCTACTACGAGCAGTACTTC. As protein: CASSSLAAYYEQYF.

This clonotype was found many times. The chain employs TRBV2 and TRBJ1-2, with 10 bases lining up with TRBD1. Germline V gene sequence: CDR1 SNHLY, CDR2 FYNNEI. This CDR3 has 14 residues. Unmatched junction bases numbered 8, after V lost 11 bases and J lost 2 bases. CDR3 in DNA: TGTGCCGCGCTGGCGGGACAGGGGAACTATGGCTACACCTTC. Protein: CAALAGQGNYGYTF.

This clonotype was picked up many times. This chain uses TRBV20-1 with TRBJ1-2; D is unresolved. The CDR3 is 12 amino acids. Trimming cost V 6 bases and J 5 bases, with 13 bases left between them. Germline V gene lookup returns CDR1 DFQATT and CDR2 SNEGSKA (reference sequence). The DNA of the CDR3 is TGCAGTGCCTCCACCGTTGAGTATGGCTACACCTTC. Translated: CSASTVEYGYTF.

This clonotype occurred once. The DNA of the CDR3 is TGTGCCAGTAGTTGGGCTAGCGGAGCTCAAGAGACCCAGTACTTC. Amino acids: CASSWASGAQETQYF. The chain employs TRBV19 and TRBJ2-5; 7 nucleotides line up with TRBD2. From germline, CDR1 is LNHDA and CDR2 SQIVND (reference sequence). The J segment lost 2 bases and the V segment lost 5 bases, leaving 8 bases of the junction unmatched. CDR3 size: 15 residues.

This clonotype was seen at least ten times. V gene TRBV12-3 or TRBV12-4 combines with J gene TRBJ2-2; perhaps TRBD2 as D (5 bases). Deletions cut 3 bases from V and 0 bases from J, with 8 bases between. The CDR3 runs 15 residues. The CDR3 DNA reads as TGTGCCAGCAGTTTTGTCGGGGCGAACACCGGGGAGCTGTTTTTT. Translated: CASSFVGANTGELFF.

This clonotype was seen at least ten times. The chain links TRBV20-1 to TRBJ2-5; possible D gene TRBD2, 5 bases. V was pared by 6 bases and J by 1 base, with 18 bases between. Per germline, CDR1 DFQATT and CDR2 SNEGSKA (reference sequence). The CDR3 runs 15 residues. The CDR3, as DNA: TGCAGTGCCCCTAACTCGGAGAGGGCCCAAGAGACCCAGTACTTC. Translating gives CSAPNSERAQETQYF.

Ten or more counts support this clonotype. The chain employs TRBV28 and TRBJ1-5, with a weak D call TRBD1 (6 bases). This CDR3 has 12 residues. Trimming removed 8 bases from V and 7 bases from J, with 12 bases in between. Germline assignment: CDR1 MDHEN and CDR2 SYDVKM. CDR3 coding DNA: TGTGCCAGCGAACAGGGATACCAGCCCCAGCATTTT. It codes for CASEQGYQPQHF.

This clonotype was found a few times. This chain connects TRBV10-3 to TRBJ1-1; D unclear. Germline CDR1 is ENHRY and CDR2 is SYGVKD. Trimming stripped 6 bases from V and 4 bases from J, with 6 bases between. CDR3 length: 11 amino acids. The DNA for the CDR3 is TGTGCCATCAGAACAGTCACTGAAGCTTTCTTT. Residues: CAIRTVTEAFF.

This clonotype has at least ten counts. The chain uses TRBV27 and TRBJ1-1; 7 bases line up with TRBD1. V gave up 7 bases and J gave up 7 bases; unmatched junction bases: 24. Germline loops: CDR1 MNHEY, CDR2 SMNVEV (reference sequence). The CDR3 has 18 amino acids. CDR3: CASTPSSVLRLRDSEAFF. The CDR3 nucleotides read TGTGCCAGCACACCTTCCTCCGTCCTCAGGCTGAGGGACAGTGAAGCTTTCTTT.

The rearrangement joins TRBV29-1 to TRBJ2-1, with D perhaps TRBD1 (6 bases). The germline CDR1 and CDR2 sequences are SQVTM and ANQGSEA. With 6 bases removed from V and 6 bases from J, the gap between germline ends came to 21 bases. The CDR3 length is 15 residues. The CDR3 protein is CSVRSRGQPGNEQFF. DNA for the CDR3: TGCAGCGTCCGCTCCAGGGGCCAACCGGGCAATGAGCAGTTCTTC.

This clonotype was counted many times. V usage is TRBV3-1 and J usage is TRBJ1-1; D call uncertain. Germline loops: CDR1 LGHDT, CDR2 YNNKEL (reference sequence). This CDR3 comprises 12 residues. With 9 bases removed from V and 4 bases from J, the gap between germline ends came to 12 bases. CDR3 region: CASRRIGTEAFF. Here the CDR3 DNA reads TGTGCCAGTCGCCGTATCGGCACTGAAGCTTTCTTT.

This clonotype was seen more than once but under ten times. The chain has TRBV6-1 and TRBJ2-2; 7 nucleotides match TRBD2. Unmatched junction bases numbered 7, after V lost 6 bases and J lost 3 bases. Germline V gene lookup returns CDR1 MNHNS and CDR2 SASEGT. The CDR3 is 15 amino acids. CDR3 in DNA: TGTGCCAGCAGCCCTGCGGGAGCATACACCGGGGAGCTGTTTTTT. Residues: CASSPAGAYTGELFF.

The chain links TRBV6-2 or TRBV6-3 to TRBJ2-2, with TRBD2 as a possible D gene (5 bases). The CDR3 is 16 amino acids. Germline lookup yields CDR1 MNHEY and CDR2 SVGEGT. V dropped 2 bases and J dropped 2 bases, with 12 bases sitting between them. The CDR3 loop reads CASSYIASGNTGELFF. Here the CDR3 DNA reads TGTGCCAGCAGTTACATAGCAAGCGGAAACACCGGGGAGCTGTTTTTT.

The rearrangement joins TRBV7-2 to TRBJ2-7, with a weak D call TRBD2 (6 bases). CDR3 length: 16 amino acids. CDR1 and CDR2 (germline): SGHTA, FQGNSA. The V gene lost 3 bases and the J gene lost 0 bases, with 15 bases spanning the gap. Written as DNA, the CDR3 is TGTGCCAGCAGCTTGGGGGGACTTCAAAGCTCCTACGAGCAGTACTTC. Translating gives CASSLGGLQSSYEQYF.

As regards this clonotype: Given a much more abundant clone one base away, this may be a read error. No DNA is shown, since the ends of the CDR3 on it are uncertain; the CDR3 is the one TCRdb lists. J is TRBJ2-7 and V is TRBV7-3; the table's D call TRBD2 went unverified against the DNA. From its first to its last residue, the CDR3 has 14 amino acids. Germline lookup yields CDR1 SGHTA and CDR2 FQGTGA. The CDR3 loop reads CTSSFGFAGGNSYF.

The V and J genes are TRBV3-1 and TRBJ1-3; D gene unclear. Trimming left V 1 base short and J 0 bases short, with 7 bases between. From germline, CDR1 is LGHDT and CDR2 YNNKEL (reference sequence). The length of the CDR3 is 15 residues. The CDR3 DNA follows: TGTGCCAGCAGCCAAGGACGGAGCTCTGGAAACACCATATATTTT. Protein sequence: CASSQGRSSGNTIYF.